This TCR beta chain was captured in a study of blood T cell repertoires in COVID-19 (TCRdb year 2020). In the study overall: Samples covering the acute and convalescent phases of COVID-19 were provided by collaborators in the United States, Italy and Spain. A freely available public database, intended as a resource for researchers studying the immune response to SARS-CoV-2, is where the repertoires were released. Where available, HLA class I and class II types were taken from metadata supplied by the sample provider and were not determined by assay-based typing. The prospective study material was composed of cDNA or gDNA derived from T cells, B-cell-depleted T cells, or PBMCs. Deeply sampled blood TCRbeta repertoires from subjects exposed to, actively infected with, or recovered from COVID-19 were included in the dataset. Samples came from the ongoing ImmuneRACE study (first 160 participants) plus 1,254 subjects from 6 global collaborators. Sample metadata almost always included a de-identified subject ID, COVID-19 status, age in years and sex. Results the study describes overall, beyond this receptor: Clinical and demographic metadata were provided uncurated, with the amount varying by source and participant.

This clone was seen just once. The antigen this receptor binds is unknown. The sample holds no much larger clone one base away, and base qualities are not on file. TCRbeta CDR3 regions were amplified from genomic DNA using the immunoSEQ Assay, a bias-controlled multiplex PCR. In the original analysis: Nucleated cell counts per sample were estimated from amplification of reference gene primers within the assay. Sequence reads were collapsed and filtered to measure the absolute abundance of every unique TCRbeta CDR3 rearrangement. For each sample, productive Simpson clonality was calculated as the square root of Simpson's diversity index across productive rearrangements. TCRdb took over this immuneACCESS table, retaining in-frame rearrangements with V and J assigned. Such tables are incomplete; in checked studies, under half of the missing clones stem from an unresolved V gene, and the remainder is unexplained. Clone size and the V and J calls come from that table; the DNA yielded D and trimming. This sample holds under 300,000 clones; approximately 85% were observed only once. The top ten hold 9% to 15% of the sample.

Whole blood was collected in K2EDTA tubes by collaborating institutions according to the institutions' own protocols. For TCRbeta analysis, collaborator samples were shipped as frozen whole blood, as isolated PBMCs, or as DNA extracted from either sample type. The germline V gene (reference sequence) yields LNHDA for CDR1 and SQIVND for CDR2. From the cysteine up to the phenylalanine, the CDR3 has a length of 16 residues. The CDR3 DNA has 48 bases and is translated from base 1. From V the trimming removes 6 bases and from J it removes 0 bases, while the gene matches leave 9 bases of the junction unaccounted for.

The chain joins TRBV19 to TRBJ2-7; 9 bases in the middle match TRBD1. Sequences were obtained from peripheral blood. This TCR came from a man aged 80 or over with acute or convalescent COVID-19. The CDR3 reads CASRNYGQGSSYEQYF. The DNA sequence reads TGTGCCAGTAGGAATTACGGACAGGGGAGCTCCTACGAGCAGTACTTC.